This TCR beta chain is drawn from a study of T cell repertoires in cytomegalovirus infection. For the study at large: The study used recently identified HLA-C-restricted and well-studied HLA-B-restricted CMV epitopes. Both CMV infection and a matching HLA type were indicated by public TCR beta signatures.

TCRdb processed the reads anew with MiXCR; each CDR3 protein has one entry. The sample includes approximately 1,000,000 distinct CDR3 sequences, about 33% seen only once; the top ten take 13%. Study results and limitations: Identification of carriers of CMV plus the relevant HLA was achieved through cumulative public TCR beta family frequency. Dominant in the ex vivo response were TCR beta clonotypes restricted by HLA-C and specific for CMV.

The CDR3 sequence is 17 residues long. Trimming removed 4 bases from V and 6 bases from J; junction bases left unmatched: 12. Per germline, CDR1 SEHNR and CDR2 FQNEAQ (reference sequence). Comment on this clonotype: Its target is not known.

The material sequenced was cultured CD8+ T cells from PBMCs, taken from culture after CMV antigen stimulation. This TCR was sampled from a human donor in good health (CMV status not recorded). Some clones in this sample may be carry-over from other donors' samples. The rearrangement joins TRBV7-9 to TRBJ2-2; 9 bases align to TRBD2. CDR3 in DNA: TGTGCCAGCAGCTCGTTCCGACGGCGGGGGGGTTCCGGGGAGCTGTTTTTT. It encodes CASSSFRRRGGSGELFF.